This T cell receptor beta chain was observed in a study of cytomegalovirus exposure and HLA in healthy donors. Whole-study findings and limits: Sequencing depth across donors, presence/absence analyses assumed, was roughly uniform.

The PCR ran on 60 Vbeta and 13 Jbeta primers. Produced via immunoSEQ multiplex PCR; TCRdb's table is partial and in-frame only. Of 200,000 or so clones in the sample, 70% to 80% are singletons; the top ten hold around 0.42%. As to this clone: Its antigen is unidentified.

Germline assignment: CDR1 GTSNPN and CDR2 SVGIG (reference sequence). The CDR3 loop spans 14 amino acids. Trimming took off 0 bases at V and 4 bases at J, with 13 bases between the two ends. The sequencing input was PBMCs. V gene TRBV30 combines with J gene TRBJ2-7, with D maybe TRBD2 (6 bases). This TCR was sampled from a male donor in good health and CMV-seropositive. The CDR3 protein is CAWSVWGRLYEQYF. In DNA, the CDR3 is TGTGCCTGGAGTGTTTGGGGGAGGTTATACGAGCAGTACTTC.